One and the same sample provided the 9 T cell receptor beta chains below, sequenced in a study of Ad26.COV2.S vaccination and SARS-CoV-2 variants. Treatment of the sample: 15 to 20 received Ad26.COV2.S at low or high dose, single or two shots; about 5 received placebo; per-sample allocation not given. Day 63 following the first vaccine or placebo injection was when the samples were taken. The repertoire was sequenced with immunoSEQ multiplex PCR; TCRdb's copy has only in-frame clones and lacks some. The table includes hundreds of thousands of clones, 80% to 90% detected once. This sample comprised peripheral blood, obtained in a trial of Ad26.COV2.S vaccine versus placebo. The receptor source for this set is a person aged 18-60 years who received the Ad26.COV2.S COVID-19 vaccine or a placebo.

J is TRBJ1-5 and V is TRBV28; no clear D gene. The CDR3 extends over 14 amino acids. Germline CDR1 and CDR2: MDHEN and SYDVKM. The V end was cut by 3 bases, the J end by 0 bases, with 6 bases between. The CDR3 loop is CASSFRGSNQPQHF. CDR3 nucleotides: TGTGCCAGCAGTTTTAGAGGTAGCAATCAGCCCCAGCATTTT.

This clone was found once. V gene TRBV5-4 combines with J gene TRBJ2-1, with D possibly being TRBD2 (5 bases). CDR1 is SGHNT, CDR2 YYREEE, per germline (reference sequence). Trimming left V 2 bases short and J 6 bases short, with 9 bases between. The CDR3 is 13 residues long. Here the CDR3 DNA reads TGTGCCAGCAGCTTAGTAGCGCGCAATGAGCAGTTCTTC. It translates to CASSLVARNEQFF.

V and J are TRBV27 and TRBJ2-7, with 10 bases aligning to TRBD1. With 5 bases clipped from V and 0 bases from J, the junction kept 4 bases outside the gene matches. The CDR3 loop spans 15 amino acids. From germline, CDR1 is MNHEY and CDR2 SMNVEV (reference sequence). The DNA for the CDR3 is TGTGCCAGCAGTCCGTGGACAGGGGGCTCCTACGAGCAGTACTTC. Amino acid sequence: CASSPWTGGSYEQYF.

The chain has TRBV10-3 and TRBJ1-2; D is unresolved. From germline, CDR1 is ENHRY and CDR2 SYGVKD. V was cut by 4 bases and J by 6 bases, with 6 bases left in between. This CDR3 contains 11 residues. In nucleotides, the CDR3 is TGTGCCATCAGTGTCAATGATGGCTACACCTTC. Residues: CAISVNDGYTF.

The chain joins TRBV4-2 to TRBJ1-2, with D unclear. V gave up 0 bases and J gave up 8 bases, with 13 bases separating them. The CDR3 consists of 14 residues. Germline values: CDR1 LGHNA, CDR2 YNFKEQ. This CDR3 reads CASSQEVSLGGYTF. The CDR3, as DNA: TGTGCCAGCAGCCAAGAAGTTAGCCTCGGAGGCTACACCTTC.

The chain recombines TRBV9 with TRBJ1-2, with 7 bases lining up with TRBD1. Germline V lookup: CDR1 SGDLS, CDR2 YYNGEE. Germline trimming cut 0 bases from V and 2 bases from J; bases unmatched to any gene: 4. The CDR3 contains 15 residues. The CDR3 protein is CASSVEGGANYGYTF. The DNA for the CDR3 is TGTGCCAGCAGCGTAGAAGGGGGCGCAAACTATGGCTACACCTTC.

The rearrangement links TRBV6-5 to TRBJ2-6; tentatively, D is TRBD1 or TRBD2 (5 bases each). Trimming pared 9 bases from V and 0 bases from J, leaving 12 bases between. The CDR3 loop spans 15 amino acids. Germline values: CDR1 MNHEY, CDR2 SVGAGI. DNA of the CDR3: TGTGCCAGTCGGGGACGGAACTCTGGGGCCAACGTCCTGACTTTC. Its translation: CASRGRNSGANVLTF.

The chain combines TRBV7-3 with TRBJ2-1; D is possibly TRBD1 (7 bases). From germline, CDR1 is SGHTA and CDR2 FQGTGA. The CDR3 runs to 15 residues. The V end lost 4 bases, the J end lost 4 bases, and 14 bases lay between the germline ends. CDR3 DNA: TGTGCCAGCAGCTCCCAGGGGGGTCCGTACAATGAGCAGTTCTTC. It specifies CASSSQGGPYNEQFF.

The chain joins TRBV5-4 to TRBJ2-5, with 9 bases identical to TRBD2. The CDR3 has 17 residues. In germline, CDR1 is SGHNT, CDR2 YYREEE (reference sequence). V shed 3 bases, J shed 1 base, and the junction held 10 bases outside the gene matches. Here the CDR3 reads CASSSVHTSGPQETQYF. CDR3 DNA sequence: TGTGCCAGCAGCTCCGTCCATACTAGCGGGCCCCAAGAGACCCAGTACTTC.